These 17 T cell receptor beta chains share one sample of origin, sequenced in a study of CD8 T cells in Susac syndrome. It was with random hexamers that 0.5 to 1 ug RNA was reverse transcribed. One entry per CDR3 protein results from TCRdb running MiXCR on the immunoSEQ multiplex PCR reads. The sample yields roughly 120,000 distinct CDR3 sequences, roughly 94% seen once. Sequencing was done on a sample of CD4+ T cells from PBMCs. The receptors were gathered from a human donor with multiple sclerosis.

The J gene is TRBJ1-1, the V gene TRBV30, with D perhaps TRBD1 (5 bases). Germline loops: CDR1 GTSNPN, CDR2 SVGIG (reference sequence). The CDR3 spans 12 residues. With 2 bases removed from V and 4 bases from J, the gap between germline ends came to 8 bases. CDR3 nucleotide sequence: TGTGCCTGGAGTCAGGGTGGCACTGAAGCTTTCTTT. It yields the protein CAWSQGGTEAFF.

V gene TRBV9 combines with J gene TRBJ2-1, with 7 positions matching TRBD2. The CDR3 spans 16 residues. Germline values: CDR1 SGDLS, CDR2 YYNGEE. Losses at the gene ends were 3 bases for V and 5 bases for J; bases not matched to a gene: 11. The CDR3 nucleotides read TGTGCCAGCAGCGCCCCCGGGAAGCGGGATCACAATGAGCAGTTCTTC. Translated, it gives CASSAPGKRDHNEQFF.

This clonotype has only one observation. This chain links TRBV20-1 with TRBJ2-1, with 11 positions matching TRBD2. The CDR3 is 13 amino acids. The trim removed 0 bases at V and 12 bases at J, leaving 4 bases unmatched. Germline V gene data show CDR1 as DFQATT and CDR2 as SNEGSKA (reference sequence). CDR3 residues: CSARDRLAGGQFF. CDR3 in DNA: TGCAGTGCTAGAGATCGTCTAGCGGGAGGGCAGTTCTTC.

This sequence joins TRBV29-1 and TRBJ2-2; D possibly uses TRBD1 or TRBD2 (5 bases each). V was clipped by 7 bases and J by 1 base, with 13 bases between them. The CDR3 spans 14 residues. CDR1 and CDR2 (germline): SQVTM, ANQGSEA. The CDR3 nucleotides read TGCAGCGCCTCTAAGGGGAGGAACACCGGGGAGCTGTTTTTT. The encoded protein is CSASKGRNTGELFF.

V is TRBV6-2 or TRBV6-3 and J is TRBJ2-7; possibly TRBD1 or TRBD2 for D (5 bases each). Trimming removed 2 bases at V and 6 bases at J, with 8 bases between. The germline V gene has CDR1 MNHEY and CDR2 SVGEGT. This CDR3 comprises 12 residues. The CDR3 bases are TGTGCCAGCAGTTACCGGGACGCCGAGCAGTACTTC. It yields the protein CASSYRDAEQYF.

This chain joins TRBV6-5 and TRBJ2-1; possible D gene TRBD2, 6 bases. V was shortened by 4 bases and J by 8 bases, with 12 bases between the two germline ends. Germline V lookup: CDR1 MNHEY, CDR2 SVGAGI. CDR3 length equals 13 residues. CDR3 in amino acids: CASSSGTVDEQFF. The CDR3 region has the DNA TGTGCCAGCAGTTCCGGGACTGTCGATGAGCAGTTCTTC.

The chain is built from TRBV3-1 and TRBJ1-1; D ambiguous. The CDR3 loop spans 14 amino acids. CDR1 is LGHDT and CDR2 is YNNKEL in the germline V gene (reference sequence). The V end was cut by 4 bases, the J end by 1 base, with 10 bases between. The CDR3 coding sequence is TGTGCCAGCAGCCGTCTTGCAGGGAACACTGAAGCTTTCTTT. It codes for CASSRLAGNTEAFF.

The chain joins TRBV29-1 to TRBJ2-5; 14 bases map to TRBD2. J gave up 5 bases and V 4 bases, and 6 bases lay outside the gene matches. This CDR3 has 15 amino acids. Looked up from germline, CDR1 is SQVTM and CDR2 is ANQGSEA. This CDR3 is CSVGRTSGRWETQYF. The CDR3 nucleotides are TGCAGCGTTGGGAGGACTAGCGGGAGGTGGGAGACCCAGTACTTC. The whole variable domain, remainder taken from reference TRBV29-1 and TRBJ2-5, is SAVISQKPSRDICQRGTSLTIQCQVDSQVTMMFWYRQQPGQSLTLIATANQGSEATYESGFVIDKFPISRPNLTFSTLTVSNMSPEDSSIYLCSVGRTSGRWETQYFGPGTRLLVL.

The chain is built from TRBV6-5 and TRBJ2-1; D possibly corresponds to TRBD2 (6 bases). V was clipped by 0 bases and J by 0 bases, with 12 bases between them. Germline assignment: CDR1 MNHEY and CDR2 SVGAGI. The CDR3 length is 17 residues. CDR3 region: CASSYSGVAASYNEQFF. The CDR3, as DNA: TGTGCCAGCAGTTACTCGGGGGTAGCGGCCTCCTACAATGAGCAGTTCTTC.

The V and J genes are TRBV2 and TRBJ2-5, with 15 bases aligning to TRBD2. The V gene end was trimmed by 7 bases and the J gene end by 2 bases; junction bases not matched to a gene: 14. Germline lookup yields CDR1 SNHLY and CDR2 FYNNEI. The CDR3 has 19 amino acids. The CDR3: CASTPGGLAGGNPQETQYF. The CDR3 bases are TGTGCCAGCACCCCCGGGGGACTAGCGGGGGGCAACCCACAAGAGACCCAGTACTTC.

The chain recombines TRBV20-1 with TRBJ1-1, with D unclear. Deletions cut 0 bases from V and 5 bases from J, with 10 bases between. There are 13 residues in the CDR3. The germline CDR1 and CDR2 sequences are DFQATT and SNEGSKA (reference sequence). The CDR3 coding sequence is TGCAGTGCTAGAGATATGGTGGGGACTGAAGCTTTCTTT. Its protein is CSARDMVGTEAFF.

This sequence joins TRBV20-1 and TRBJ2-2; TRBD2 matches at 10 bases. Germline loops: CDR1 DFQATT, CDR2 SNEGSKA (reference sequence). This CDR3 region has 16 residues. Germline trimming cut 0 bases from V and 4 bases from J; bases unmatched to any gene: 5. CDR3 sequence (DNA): TGCAGTGCTAGAGATGGAGAGCGGGGGGGCACCGGGGAGCTGTTTTTT. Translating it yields CSARDGERGGTGELFF.

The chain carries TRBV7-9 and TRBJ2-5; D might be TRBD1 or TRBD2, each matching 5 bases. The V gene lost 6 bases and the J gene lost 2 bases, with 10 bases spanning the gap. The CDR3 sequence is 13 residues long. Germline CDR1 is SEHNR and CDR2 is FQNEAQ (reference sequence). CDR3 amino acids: CASRRGAQETQYF. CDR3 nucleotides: TGTGCCAGCAGGCGAGGGGCTCAAGAGACCCAGTACTTC.

The CDR3 spells CASSSYRTGGDSYGYTF. CDR3 sequence (DNA): TGTGCCAGCAGCTCCTATCGGACAGGGGGCGATAGTTATGGCTACACCTTC. This chain links TRBV7-8 with TRBJ1-2, with TRBD1 matching 11 bases. V dropped 4 bases and J dropped 5; count of bases not matched to a gene: 12. The CDR3 covers 17 residues. Germline-derived CDR1 and CDR2 are SGHVS and FQNEAQ.

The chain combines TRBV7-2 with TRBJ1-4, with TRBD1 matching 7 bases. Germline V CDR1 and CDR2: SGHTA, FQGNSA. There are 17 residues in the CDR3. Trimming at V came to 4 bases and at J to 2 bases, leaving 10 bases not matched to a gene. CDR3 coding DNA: TGTGCCAGCAGCTGGACAGGTCGGGACTCGACTAATGAAAAACTGTTTTTT. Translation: CASSWTGRDSTNEKLFF. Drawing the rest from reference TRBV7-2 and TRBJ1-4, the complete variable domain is GAGVSQSPSNKVTEKGKDVELRCDPISGHTALYWYRQSLGQGLEFLIYFQGNSAPDKSGLPSDRFSAERTGGSVSTLTIQRTQQEDSAVYLCASSWTGRDSTNEKLFFGSGTQLSVL.

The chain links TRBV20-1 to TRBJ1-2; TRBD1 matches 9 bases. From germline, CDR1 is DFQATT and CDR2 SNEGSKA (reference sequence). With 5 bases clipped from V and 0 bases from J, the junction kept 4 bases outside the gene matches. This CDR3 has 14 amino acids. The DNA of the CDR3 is TGCAGTGCTGACAGACAGGGGGCTAACTATGGCTACACCTTC. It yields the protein CSADRQGANYGYTF.

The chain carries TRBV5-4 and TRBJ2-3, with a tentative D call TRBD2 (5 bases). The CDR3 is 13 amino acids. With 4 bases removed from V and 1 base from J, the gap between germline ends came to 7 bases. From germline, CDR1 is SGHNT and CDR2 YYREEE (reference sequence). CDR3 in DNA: TGTGCCAGCAGCGTTAGCGGCACAGATACGCAGTATTTT. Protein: CASSVSGTDTQYF.